The clone carrying this TCR beta chain appeared a few times. Via MiXCR, TCRdb re-called the 5' RACE reads, giving one row per CDR3 protein. The sample has 600,000 to 700,000 distinct CDR3 sequences; over 20% are singletons. This record comes from a study of identical twins. The CDR3 consists of 15 residues. The germline V and J ends were trimmed by 7 bases and 6 bases, with 21 bases remaining between them. This sample also belongs to another study, concerning T cells expressing NK-cell markers.

The chain combines TRBV12-3 or TRBV12-4 with TRBJ1-2, with D possibly matching TRBD1 (5 bases). The origin of this receptor is a woman aged 18-30 years in good health. The sequenced sample consisted of PBMCs. The CDR3 loop is CASTLRGLPLNGYTF. In DNA, the CDR3 is TGTGCCAGCACCCTTAGGGGACTCCCGCTTAATGGCTACACCTTC.